A single sample gave rise to the 22 T cell receptor beta chains below, sequenced in a study of robustness of blood B and T cell sequencing. Instead of genomic DNA, mRNA was used to measure TCR beta repertoires. The cDNA carried a universal priming site added by a 5' template-switch oligo. Every cDNA molecule received a random 12-nucleotide UMI from the template-switch oligo. TCRdb recomputed calls from the PCR reads with MiXCR, one row per CDR3 protein. This table has several thousand distinct CDR3 sequences, approximately 50% appearing once. What was sequenced was peripheral blood. These receptors were taken from a human donor in good health.

This chain links TRBV7-9 with TRBJ2-7, with TRBD1 identical over 7 bases. In germline, CDR1 is SEHNR, CDR2 FQNEAQ (reference sequence). Trimming at V came to 3 bases and at J to 0 bases, leaving 8 bases not matched to a gene. The CDR3 has 16 amino acids. CDR3 loop: CASSFYMDRNSYEQYF. CDR3 sequence (DNA): TGTGCCAGCAGCTTTTACATGGACAGGAACTCCTACGAGCAGTACTTC.

The chain has TRBV7-9 and TRBJ1-2; D unclear. Germline CDR1 reads SEHNR; CDR2 reads FQNEAQ (reference sequence). CDR3 length: 17 residues. The germline V and J ends were trimmed by 1 base and 3 bases, with 18 bases remaining between them. CDR3 DNA sequence: TGTGCCAGCAGCTTAGGGTTCGAGGGCGCGGGTTACTATGGCTACACCTTC. This translates into CASSLGFEGAGYYGYTF.

This chain uses TRBV6-7 with TRBJ2-1; no clear D. TRBV6-7 is classed as an ORF, of uncertain function. The CDR3 spans 16 residues. With 2 bases removed from V and 0 bases from J, the gap between germline ends came to 11 bases. The CDR3 protein is CASSYLDRSSYNEQFF. CDR3 nucleotide sequence: TGTGCCAGCAGTTACCTGGACCGGAGCTCCTACAATGAGCAGTTCTTC.

This chain connects TRBV5-1 to TRBJ2-5; D remains unclear. The V and J ends lost 0 bases and 1 base respectively, with 13 bases between them. The CDR3 is 16 amino acids. Germline V CDR1 and CDR2: SGHRS, YFSETQ. The CDR3 bases are TGCGCCAGCAGCTTGGCCGGTGGCTGGTCCCAAGAGACCCAGTACTTC. This encodes CASSLAGGWSQETQYF.

This clonotype showed up just a few times. V and J are TRBV18 and TRBJ1-6, with D possibly matching TRBD1 (5 bases). Per germline, CDR1 KGHSH and CDR2 LQKENI. Trimming took 3 bases from V and 9 from J, leaving 12 bases between them. The CDR3 is 14 amino acids. The CDR3 spells CASSPLPQGSPLHF. In DNA form, the CDR3 reads TGTGCCAGCTCACCGTTACCCCAGGGTTCACCCCTCCACTTT.

The J gene is TRBJ1-1, the V gene TRBV12-3 or TRBV12-4; possible D gene TRBD1, 5 bases. The CDR3 contains 14 residues. The V and J ends lost 4 bases and 5 bases respectively, with 14 bases between them. The CDR3: CASSWDAHGTEAFF. In nucleotides, the CDR3 is TGTGCCAGCAGTTGGGACGCCCACGGGACTGAAGCTTTCTTT.

This clonotype came up once. V and J are TRBV15 and TRBJ2-7, with TRBD1 matching over 8 bases. The trim removed 3 bases at V and 5 bases at J, leaving 3 bases unmatched. CDR3 size: 13 residues. Per germline, CDR1 LNHNV and CDR2 YYDKDF (reference sequence). For the CDR3, the DNA is TGTGCCACCAGCAGGGACAGGGTAAACGAGCAGTACTTC. Translated, it gives CATSRDRVNEQYF.

This clonotype was seen a few times. The gene calls are TRBV19 and TRBJ1-1; 9 nucleotides match TRBD1. Germline V CDR1 and CDR2: LNHDA, SQIVND (reference sequence). Unmatched junction bases numbered 12, after V lost 6 bases and J lost 7 bases. The CDR3 totals 15 residues. Here the CDR3 DNA reads TGTGCCAGTAGCCCTGTCGGGACAGGGACCATTGAAGCTTTCTTT. It specifies CASSPVGTGTIEAFF.

The rearrangement uses TRBV12-2 and TRBJ1-1; the table assigns TRBD1, which was not confirmed against the DNA. TRBV12-2 is a known pseudogene. The CDR3 is made up of 13 amino acids. The DNA for the CDR3 is TGTGCAAGTCGCTTTGACAGGGAATCCGAAGCTTTCTTT. This sequence encodes CASRFDRESEAFF.

This clonotype was observed a handful of times. V gene TRBV4-1 combines with J gene TRBJ1-1, with TRBD1 as a possible D gene (5 bases). V was trimmed by 4 bases and J by 3 bases, leaving 15 bases between them. Germline V gene data show CDR1 as MGHRA and CDR2 as YSYEKL. This CDR3 is built from 15 residues. CDR3 coding DNA: TGCGCCAGCAGCCCTGCCAGGGATGAGCACACTGAAGCTTTCTTT. It encodes CASSPARDEHTEAFF.

This clonotype was detected only a few times. The gene calls are TRBV10-2 and TRBJ2-7; no clear D gene. V lost 6 bases and J lost 2, with 5 bases in between. CDR1 and CDR2 (germline): WSHSY, SAAADI. The CDR3 has 11 residues. The CDR3 coding sequence is TGCGCCAGCAGCGAAGCCTACGAGCAGTACTTC. The encoded protein is CASSEAYEQYF.

J is TRBJ2-7 and V is TRBV9; 9 nucleotides align to TRBD1. Trimming took 0 bases from V and 2 from J; bases not matched to a gene: 0. The CDR3 extends over 14 amino acids. Germline CDR1 SGDLS, CDR2 YYNGEE. CDR3 protein: CASSVGTGAYEQYF. The CDR3 nucleotides are TGTGCCAGCAGCGTAGGGACAGGGGCCTACGAGCAGTACTTC.

V is TRBV5-1 and J is TRBJ2-1; 8 nucleotides align to TRBD2. The CDR3 length is 13 residues. Germline V gene sequence: CDR1 SGHRS, CDR2 YFSETQ. J lost 12 bases, V lost 5 bases, and 10 bases had no gene match. CDR3 loop: CASSYPGLEGQFF. CDR3 nucleotide sequence: TGCGCCAGCAGTTATCCGGGACTAGAAGGGCAGTTCTTC.

This clonotype was found a few times. The CDR3 DNA is TGTGCCAGCAGTACCAGGGATACGCAGTATTTT. Translation gives CASSTRDTQYF. The gene calls are TRBV6-5 and TRBJ2-3, with D unresolved. The V gene's germline CDR1 is MNHEY and CDR2 SVGAGI. CDR3 length equals 11 residues. V gave up 5 bases and J gave up 6 bases, with 6 bases separating them.

The rearrangement joins TRBV29-1 to TRBJ2-1; 7 positions agree with TRBD2. The CDR3 is 14 residues long. V dropped 7 bases and J dropped 4; count of bases not matched to a gene: 10. Germline V gene data show CDR1 as SQVTM and CDR2 as ANQGSEA. The CDR3 DNA sequence: TGCAGCGCGACGGCTAGCGGCTTATACAATGAGCAGTTCTTC. Amino acids: CSATASGLYNEQFF.

The rearrangement joins TRBV6-1 to TRBJ1-2; 7 bases line up with TRBD1. CDR1 is MNHNS, CDR2 SASEGT, per germline. The trim removed 4 bases at V and 5 bases at J, leaving 7 bases unmatched. The CDR3 is 14 amino acids. The DNA for the CDR3 is TGTGCCAGCAGTGCAGGGGGAGGATGGTATGGCTACACCTTC. This translates into CASSAGGGWYGYTF.

The chain has TRBV30 and TRBJ1-5, with 8 bases fitting TRBD1. This CDR3 region has 16 residues. The V and J ends lost 0 bases and 4 bases, in that order; junction bases with no gene match: 8. The V gene's germline CDR1 is GTSNPN and CDR2 SVGIG (reference sequence). This CDR3 reads CAWSVLGTGGNQPQHF. The CDR3 DNA reads TGTGCCTGGAGTGTACTGGGAACAGGGGGGAATCAGCCCCAGCATTTT.

V gene TRBV11-1 combines with J gene TRBJ2-2; 7 nucleotides align to TRBD1. This CDR3 has 15 amino acids. V was pared by 4 bases and J by 6 bases, with 8 bases of the junction left unmatched. In germline, CDR1 is SGHAT, CDR2 FQDESV (reference sequence). The CDR3 nucleotides read TGTGCCAGCAGCTCCGACAGGGACGGTCCCGGGGAGCTGTTTTTT. This gives the protein CASSSDRDGPGELFF. Full variable domain (rest looked up from reference TRBV11-1 and TRBJ2-2): EAEVAQSPRYKITEKSQAVAFWCDPISGHATLYWYRQILGQGPELLVQFQDESVVDDSQLPKDRFSAERLKGVDSTLKIQPAELGDSAMYLCASSSDRDGPGELFFGEGSRLTVL.

A few counts support this clonotype. The genes are TRBV29-1 and TRBJ1-4; tentatively, D is TRBD1 (6 bases). The germline CDR1 and CDR2 sequences are SQVTM and ANQGSEA. V was trimmed by 4 bases and J by 2 bases, leaving 11 bases between them. This CDR3 is built from 14 residues. The DNA for the CDR3 is TGCAGCGTTGGCCAGGGGTTCACTAATGAAAAACTGTTTTTT. It specifies CSVGQGFTNEKLFF.

This rearrangement joins TRBV25-1 to TRBJ2-3; perhaps TRBD1 as D (5 bases). The CDR3 is 12 residues long. Germline V gives CDR1 MGHDK, CDR2 SYGVNS. V lost 5 bases and J lost 3, with 6 bases in between. The CDR3 reads CASSRGTDTQYF. DNA for the CDR3: TGTGCCAGCAGTAGGGGAACAGATACGCAGTATTTT.

The DNA of the CDR3 is TGCGCCAGCAGCTTCGGCCAGGGTTCACCCCTCCACTTT. It specifies CASSFGQGSPLHF. This sequence joins TRBV5-1 and TRBJ1-6, with D possibly matching TRBD1 (5 bases). CDR3 size: 13 residues. Germline lookup yields CDR1 SGHRS and CDR2 YFSETQ. Between the trimmed V and J ends, which lost 2 bases and 9 bases, there was a span of 9 bases.

The chain uses TRBV7-2 and TRBJ2-3; 10 bases align to TRBD2. This CDR3 comprises 16 residues. Germline V gene lookup returns CDR1 SGHTA and CDR2 FQGNSA. After removal of 0 bases from V and 3 bases from J, the junction contained 3 bases not matched to a gene. In nucleotides, the CDR3 is TGTGCCAGCAGCTTAGCTAGCGGGGGGAAGACAGATACGCAGTATTTT. This codes for CASSLASGGKTDTQYF.